This T cell receptor (beta chain) was sequenced for a study of spatial heterogeneity in lung cancer. Study results and limitations: Compared with follow-up, resection was when ubiquitous expanded tumor TCRs appeared in blood more.

Every molecule of TCR cDNA had its own unique molecular identifier. TCRdb reprocessed the 5' RACE reads via MiXCR and lists one record per CDR3 protein. The sample has roughly 36,000 distinct CDR3 sequences, around 5.8% seen once. This clonotype appeared a few times. The antigen remains unidentified. Indicated time point: sample taken at primary tumor resection. Material for sequencing was whole RNA from tumor, nontumor lung or frozen PBMC, left unsorted. CDR1 is MGHDK and CDR2 is SYGVNS in the germline V gene. The CDR3 is made up of 13 amino acids. V was clipped by 8 bases and J by 7 bases; unmatched bases: 3.

The chain employs TRBV25-1 and TRBJ1-6; TRBD1 aligns across 9 bases. This clonotype was sampled from a male donor with early-stage non-small cell lung cancer. Sequencing was performed on PBMCs, taken at surgery. As DNA, the CDR3 is TGTGCCAGCGGACAGGGGAGCAATTCACCCCTCCACTTT. Protein: CASGQGSNSPLHF.